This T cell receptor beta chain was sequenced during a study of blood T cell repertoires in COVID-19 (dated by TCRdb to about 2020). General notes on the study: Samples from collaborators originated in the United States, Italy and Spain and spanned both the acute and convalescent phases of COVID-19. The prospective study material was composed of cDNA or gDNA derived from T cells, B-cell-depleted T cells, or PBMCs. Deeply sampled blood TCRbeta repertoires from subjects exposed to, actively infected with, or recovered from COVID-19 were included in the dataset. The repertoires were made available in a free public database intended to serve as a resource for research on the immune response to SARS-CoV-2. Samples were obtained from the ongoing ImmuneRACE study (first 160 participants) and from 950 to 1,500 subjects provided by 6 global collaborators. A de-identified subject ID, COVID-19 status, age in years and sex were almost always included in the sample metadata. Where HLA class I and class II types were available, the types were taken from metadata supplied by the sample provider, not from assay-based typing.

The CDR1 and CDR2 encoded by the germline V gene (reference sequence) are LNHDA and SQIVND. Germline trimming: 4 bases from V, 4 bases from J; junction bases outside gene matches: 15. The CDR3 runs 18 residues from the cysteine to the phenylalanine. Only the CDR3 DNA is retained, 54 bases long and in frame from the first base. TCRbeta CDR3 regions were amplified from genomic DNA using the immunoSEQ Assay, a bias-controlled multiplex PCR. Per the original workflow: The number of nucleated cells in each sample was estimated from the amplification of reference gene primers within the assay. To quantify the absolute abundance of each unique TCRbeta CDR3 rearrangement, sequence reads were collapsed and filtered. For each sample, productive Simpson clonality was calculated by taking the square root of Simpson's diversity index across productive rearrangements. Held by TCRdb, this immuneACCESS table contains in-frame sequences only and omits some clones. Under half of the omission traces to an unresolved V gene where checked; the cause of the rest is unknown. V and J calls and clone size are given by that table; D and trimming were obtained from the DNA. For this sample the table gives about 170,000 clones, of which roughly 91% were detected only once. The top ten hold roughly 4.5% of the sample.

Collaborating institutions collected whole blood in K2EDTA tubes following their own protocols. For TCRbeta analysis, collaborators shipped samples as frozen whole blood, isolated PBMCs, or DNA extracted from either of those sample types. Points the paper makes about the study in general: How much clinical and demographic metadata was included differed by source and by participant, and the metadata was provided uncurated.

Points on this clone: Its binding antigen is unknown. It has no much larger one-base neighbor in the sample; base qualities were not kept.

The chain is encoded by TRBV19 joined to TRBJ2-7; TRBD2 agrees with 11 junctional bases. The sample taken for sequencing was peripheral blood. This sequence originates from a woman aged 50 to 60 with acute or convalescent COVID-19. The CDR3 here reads CASSRIPLAGGRKYEQYF. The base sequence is TGTGCCAGTAGTAGAATTCCCCTAGCGGGAGGACGAAAATACGAGCAGTACTTC.